This TCR beta chain stems from a study of T cell clones after liver transplantation. Across the whole study: Patients counted as tolerant after at least one year off all immunosuppression, enzymes not exceeding twice normal.

Trimming shortened V by 1 base and J by 3 bases, and 10 bases separated the two germline ends. The CDR3 has 14 residues. CDR1 and CDR2 (germline): LNHNV, YYDKDF (reference sequence). Libraries were prepared by immunoSEQ multiplex PCR; TCRdb keeps only in-frame clonotypes and omits some of them. The table shows about 75,000 clones, with around nine tenths occurring only once. The J gene is TRBJ2-7, the V gene TRBV15; D unresolved. The clonotype comes from a human donor who received a liver transplant. Sample: CD4+ T cells from blood, taken before liver transplant. In DNA form, the CDR3 reads TGTGCCACCAGCAGAGCGGGTTTTAACTACGAGCAGTACTTC. It translates to CATSRAGFNYEQYF.